This TCR beta chain emerged from a study of blood T cell repertoires in COVID-19 (dated by TCRdb to the early 2020s). Some background on the complete study: The collaborator samples originated in the United States, Italy and Spain and spanned the acute and convalescent phases of COVID-19. Where available, HLA class I and class II types were taken from metadata supplied by the sample provider and were not determined by assay-based typing. Subjects who had been exposed to COVID-19, were actively infected with it, or had recovered from it provided the deeply sampled blood TCRbeta repertoires that made up the dataset. The prospective study material was composed of cDNA or gDNA derived from T cells, B-cell-depleted T cells, or PBMCs. Samples came from the ongoing ImmuneRACE study (first 160 participants) plus 1,254 subjects from 6 global collaborators. A freely available public database, intended as a resource for researchers studying the immune response to SARS-CoV-2, is where the repertoires were released. The sample metadata nearly always contained a de-identified subject ID, COVID-19 status, age in years and sex.

Beyond this particular receptor, the publication reports: Clinical and demographic metadata were provided uncurated, with the amount varying by source and participant.

The collaborating institutions used their own protocols to collect whole blood in K2EDTA tubes. Collaborator samples were shipped for TCRbeta analysis as frozen whole blood, isolated PBMCs, or DNA extracted from either sample type. The germline V gene specifies MDHEN as CDR1 and SYDVKM as CDR2. V and J are truncated by 3 bases and 0 bases respectively, leaving an intervening sequence of 24 bases. CDR3 length: 20 amino acids, cysteine to phenylalanine. The read is trimmed to its CDR3 DNA, 60 bases read in frame from base 1. As for this clone: The antigen it binds to is not known. Per-nucleotide qualities are absent, and no much larger clonotype sits a single base away.

The immunoSEQ Assay, a bias-controlled multiplex PCR, was used to amplify TCRbeta CDR3 regions from genomic DNA. From the authors' description of their analysis: Within the assay, amplification of reference gene primers was used to estimate how many nucleated cells each sample contained. To quantify the absolute abundance of each unique TCRbeta CDR3 rearrangement, sequence reads were collapsed and filtered. For each sample, productive Simpson clonality was calculated as the square root of Simpson's diversity index over productive rearrangements. TCRdb took this table from immuneACCESS and kept in-frame rearrangements with V and J called. Such tables lack part of the clones; where checked against another copy, unresolved V genes explain under half of the gap, and the rest is unexplained. Clonal size and the V and J genes are those of that table, whereas D and trimming came from the DNA. This sample is represented by 100,000 to 130,000 clones; roughly 90% of them were singletons. The leading ten clones occupy approximately 5% of the sample.

Rearrangement joined TRBV28 to TRBJ2-1; the D gene identity is not certain. The source of this sequence is a man in his forties or fifties with active or convalescent COVID-19. Specimen: peripheral blood. The DNA sequence is TGTGCCAGCAGTTTGCCAAGTGGTAGAGGTCAACTGAGCTCCTACAATGAGCAGTTCTTC. Translated, this is CASSLPSGRGQLSSYNEQFF.